A selection of T cell receptor beta chains follows, all from one sample in a study of T-cell memory formation after mild COVID-19. One entry per CDR3 protein results from TCRdb running MiXCR on the 5' RACE reads. The profile shows about 340,000 distinct CDR3 sequences, 15% of them singletons. Sequences were obtained from PBMCs or a T cell subset sorted from them (not recorded which). The receptors shown here come from a man between 18 and 29 years old who had mild COVID-19 (a few samples of this study predate the infection). Cell type and time point are not known. CDR3s include the opening cysteine and the closing phenylalanine or tryptophan. A D gene is named only where the DNA matches it firmly. Clone size appears in some rows only: once, few, many, or a class for an expanded clone.

v_gene	abundance	d_gene	j_gene	CDR3nt	CDR3aa
TRBV6-5	NA	TRBD1	TRBJ2-5	TGTGCCAGCAGTTACTCGGGACAGTCGGGAGAGACCCAGTACTTC	CASSYSGQSGETQYF
TRBV27	few	NA	TRBJ2-3	TGTGCCAGCAGTTGGCCAGGGACAGATACGCAGTATTTT	CASSWPGTDTQYF
TRBV11-2	many	NA	TRBJ2-5	TGTGCCAGCAGCTTGGGGCAGGTGGAGGTCGGGGAAGAGACCCAGTACTTC	CASSLGQVEVGEETQYF
TRBV3-1	NA	NA	TRBJ2-7	TGTGCCAGCAGCGCCCTGAGACAGTCCGAGCAGTACTTC	CASSALRQSEQYF
TRBV7-9	many	NA	TRBJ2-1	TGTGCCAGCAGCTACACGGTGGAAGAGTTCTTC	CASSYTVEEFF
TRBV12-3/TRBV12-4	NA	NA	TRBJ2-7	TGTGCCAGCAGTTTAGCGCACTACGAGCAGTACTTC	CASSLAHYEQYF
TRBV10-3	NA	TRBD2	TRBJ2-3	TGTGCCATCAGTGATCAGCGGGGGGCCACAGATACGCAGTATTTT	CAISDQRGATDTQYF
TRBV9	few	NA	TRBJ1-2	TGTGCCAGCAGCGTAGGGAATTCGAATGGCTACACCTTC	CASSVGNSNGYTF
TRBV20-1	NA	TRBD2	TRBJ2-7	TGCAGTGCTTGGGGAAGCGGGAGCGAGCAGTACTTC	CSAWGSGSEQYF
TRBV25-1	NA	TRBD2	TRBJ2-1	TGTGCCAGCAGAGGGACTAGCGGTTACAATGAGCAGTTCTTC	CASRGTSGYNEQFF
TRBV6-2/TRBV6-3	few	NA	TRBJ2-1	TGTGCCAGCAGTGAGGGAGGTGAGGGAGGTTTCGACAATGAGCAGTTCTTC	CASSEGGEGGFDNEQFF
TRBV12-3/TRBV12-4	NA	NA	TRBJ2-3	TGTGCCAGCAGTCACCAGGGGGGAGAGCAGTATTTT	CASSHQGGEQYF
TRBV4-3	NA	NA	TRBJ2-3	TGCGCCAGCAGCCAAGATCCTAGGGACTCCACAGATACGCAGTATTTT	CASSQDPRDSTDTQYF
TRBV4-1	NA	NA	TRBJ1-2	TGCGCCAGCAGCCAATCCCCGGTGATGACCTATGGCTACACCTTC	CASSQSPVMTYGYTF
TRBV7-2	NA	NA	TRBJ1-1	TGTGCCAGCAGCTTCGGAGGGGTGAGGACTGAAGCTTTCTTT	CASSFGGVRTEAFF
TRBV5-4	NA	TRBD1	TRBJ2-5	TGTGCCAGCAGCTTGCCCGCTTCAGGGGGCCAAGAGACCCAGTACTTC	CASSLPASGGQETQYF
TRBV18	NA	NA	TRBJ1-1	TGTGCCAGCTCACCACTTAGGTTGAACACTGAAGCTTTCTTT	CASSPLRLNTEAFF
TRBV20-1	NA	TRBD1	TRBJ2-3	TGCAGTGCTAGAACTGGACAGGCGAGCACAGATACGCAGTATTTT	CSARTGQASTDTQYF
TRBV5-1	many	NA	TRBJ2-3	TGCGCCAGCAGCTTGTGGGTCGGGGCAGATACGCAGTATTTT	CASSLWVGADTQYF
TRBV5-1	NA	NA	TRBJ1-1	TGCGCCAGCAGCTTGTCCCGGCCGAACACTGAAGCTTTCTTT	CASSLSRPNTEAFF
TRBV11-2	NA	TRBD2	TRBJ2-1	TGTGCCAGCAGCTGGCCCGGGACTAGTATCTCCTACAATGAGCAGTTCTTC	CASSWPGTSISYNEQFF
TRBV5-5	few	NA	TRBJ1-2	TGTGCCAGCAGCGCAGGGCAGCGCTATGGCTACACCTTC	CASSAGQRYGYTF
TRBV5-1	few	NA	TRBJ2-3	TGCGCCAGCAGCTTGGTCGGGGGTATGAGCACAGATACGCAGTATTTT	CASSLVGGMSTDTQYF
TRBV7-9	NA	NA	TRBJ2-2	TGTGCCAGCAGCCCCCCTCGGGGGAACACCGGGGAGCTGTTTTTT	CASSPPRGNTGELFF
TRBV6-1	NA	NA	TRBJ1-4	TGTGCCAGCAGACTACGGGGGGACGGAAGAGAAAAACTGTTTTTT	CASRLRGDGREKLFF
TRBV12-3/TRBV12-4	NA	TRBD1	TRBJ2-7	TGTGCCAGCAGGCCGGGACAGGGTATTTCCTACGAGCAGTACTTC	CASRPGQGISYEQYF
TRBV20-1	many	TRBD2	TRBJ2-3	TGCAGTGCTAGCCCCATGAAGCGTAGCGGGGGGGCTCCAGATACGCAGTATTTT	CSASPMKRSGGAPDTQYF